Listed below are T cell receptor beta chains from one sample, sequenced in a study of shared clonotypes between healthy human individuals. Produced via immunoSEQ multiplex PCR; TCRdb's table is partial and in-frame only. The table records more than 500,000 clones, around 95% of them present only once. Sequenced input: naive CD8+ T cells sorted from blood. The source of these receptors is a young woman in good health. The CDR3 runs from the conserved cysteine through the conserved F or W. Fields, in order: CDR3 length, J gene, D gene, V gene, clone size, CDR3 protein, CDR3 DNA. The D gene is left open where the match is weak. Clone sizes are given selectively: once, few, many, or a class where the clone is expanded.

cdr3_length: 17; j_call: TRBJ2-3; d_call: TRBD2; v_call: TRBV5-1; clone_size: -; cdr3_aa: CASSLGLAGRNTDTQYF; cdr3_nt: TGCGCCAGCAGCTTGGGGTTAGCGGGCAGAAACACAGATACGCAGTATTTT
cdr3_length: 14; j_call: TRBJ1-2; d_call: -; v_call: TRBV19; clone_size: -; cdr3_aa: CASTGQIFNYGYTF; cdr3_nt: TGTGCCAGTACCGGACAGATCTTTAACTATGGCTACACCTTC
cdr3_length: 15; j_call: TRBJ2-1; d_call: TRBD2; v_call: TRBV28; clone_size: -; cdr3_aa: CASSWQRESGNEQFF; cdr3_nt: TGTGCCAGCAGTTGGCAGCGGGAGTCAGGCAATGAGCAGTTCTTC
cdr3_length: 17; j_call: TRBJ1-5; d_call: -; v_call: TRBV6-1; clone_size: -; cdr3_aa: CASSDPRYLGWEQPQHF; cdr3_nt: TGTGCCAGCAGTGACCCGCGATACCTGGGATGGGAACAGCCCCAGCATTTT
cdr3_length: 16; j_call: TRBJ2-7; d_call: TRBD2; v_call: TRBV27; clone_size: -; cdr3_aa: CASRGPGLAGFYEQYF; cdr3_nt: TGTGCCAGCAGGGGTCCCGGACTAGCGGGCTTCTACGAGCAGTACTTC
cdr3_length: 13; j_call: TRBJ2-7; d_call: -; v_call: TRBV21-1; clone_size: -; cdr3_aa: CASSCRSGYEQYF; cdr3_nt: TGTGCCAGCAGCTGTCGTAGCGGGTACGAGCAGTACTTC
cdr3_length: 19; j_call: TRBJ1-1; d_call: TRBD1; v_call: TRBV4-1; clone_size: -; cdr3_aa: CASSQDPVDRGRMNTEAFF; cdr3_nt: TGCGCCAGCAGCCAAGATCCAGTGGACAGGGGGCGCATGAACACTGAAGCTTTCTTT
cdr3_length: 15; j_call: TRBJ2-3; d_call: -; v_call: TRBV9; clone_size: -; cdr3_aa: CASSSSGTPIGAQYF; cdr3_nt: TGTGCCAGCAGCTCTTCAGGAACCCCAATAGGGGCGCAGTATTTT
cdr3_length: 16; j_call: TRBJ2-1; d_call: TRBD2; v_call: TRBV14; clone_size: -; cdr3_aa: CASSHVYGGSYNEQFF; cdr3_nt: TGTGCCAGCAGCCATGTCTACGGGGGGTCCTACAATGAGCAGTTCTTC
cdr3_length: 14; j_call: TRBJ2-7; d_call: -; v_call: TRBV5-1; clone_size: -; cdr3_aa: CASSLGDGTYEQYF; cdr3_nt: TGCGCCAGCAGCTTGGGGGACGGAACCTACGAGCAGTACTTC
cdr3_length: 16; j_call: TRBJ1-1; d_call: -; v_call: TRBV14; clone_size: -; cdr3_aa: CASSRGHREEATEAFF; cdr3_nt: TGTGCCAGCAGCCGCGGCCACAGGGAAGAGGCCACTGAAGCTTTCTTT
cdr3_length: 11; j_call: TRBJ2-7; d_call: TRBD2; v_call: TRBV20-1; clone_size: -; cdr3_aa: CSARTSYEQYF; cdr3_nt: TGCAGTGCTCGGACTAGCTACGAGCAGTACTTC
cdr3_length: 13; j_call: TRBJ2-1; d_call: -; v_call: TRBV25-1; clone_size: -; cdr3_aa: CASSEWAENEQFF; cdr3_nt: TGTGCCAGCAGTGAATGGGCCGAGAATGAGCAGTTCTTC
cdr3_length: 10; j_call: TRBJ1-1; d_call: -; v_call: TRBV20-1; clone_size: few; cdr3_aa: CSAKGDEAFF; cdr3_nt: TGCAGTGCTAAGGGGGATGAAGCTTTCTTT
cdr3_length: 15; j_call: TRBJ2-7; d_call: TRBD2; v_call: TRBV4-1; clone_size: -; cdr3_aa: CASSQDSLAGDEQYF; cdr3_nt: TGCGCCAGCAGCCAAGATTCGTTAGCGGGAGACGAGCAGTACTTC
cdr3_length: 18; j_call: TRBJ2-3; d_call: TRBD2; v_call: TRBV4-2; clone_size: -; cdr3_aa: CASSSPFGTSGSGDTQYF; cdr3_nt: TGTGCCAGCAGCTCACCCTTCGGGACTAGCGGGAGTGGTGATACGCAGTATTTT
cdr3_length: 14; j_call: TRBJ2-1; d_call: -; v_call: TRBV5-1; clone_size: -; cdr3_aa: CASNSGGLNNEQFF; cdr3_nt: TGCGCCAGCAACTCCGGCGGACTAAACAATGAGCAGTTCTTC
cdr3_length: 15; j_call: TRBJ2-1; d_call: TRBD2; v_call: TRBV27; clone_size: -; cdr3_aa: CASSSSSGSIDEQFF; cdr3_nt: TGTGCCAGCAGTTCGAGTAGCGGGAGTATCGATGAGCAGTTCTTC
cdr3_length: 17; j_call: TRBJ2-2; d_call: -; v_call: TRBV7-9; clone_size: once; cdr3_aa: CASSEDWGGWDTGELFF; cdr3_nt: TGTGCCAGCAGCGAGGACTGGGGAGGTTGGGACACCGGGGAGCTGTTTTTT
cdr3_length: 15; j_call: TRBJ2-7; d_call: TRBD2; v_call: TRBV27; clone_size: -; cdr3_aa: CASSFSGLAAYEQYF; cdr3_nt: TGTGCCAGCAGTTTCTCTGGACTAGCGGCTTACGAGCAGTACTTC
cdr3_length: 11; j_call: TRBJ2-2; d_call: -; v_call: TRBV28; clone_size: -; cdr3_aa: CNGTNTGELFF; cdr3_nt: TGTAACGGGACCAACACCGGGGAGCTGTTTTTT
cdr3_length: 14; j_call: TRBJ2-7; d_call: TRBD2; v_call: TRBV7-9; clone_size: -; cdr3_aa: CASRTSGDSYEQYF; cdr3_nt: TGTGCCAGCAGAACTAGCGGCGACTCCTACGAGCAGTACTTC
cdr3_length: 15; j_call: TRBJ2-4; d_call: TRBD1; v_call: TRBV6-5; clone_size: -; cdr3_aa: CASSKELGQGNIQYF; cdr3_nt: TGTGCCAGCAGTAAAGAACTGGGACAGGGAAACATTCAGTACTTC
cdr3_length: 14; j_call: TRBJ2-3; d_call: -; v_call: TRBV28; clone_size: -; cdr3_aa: CASSFGGSTDTQYF; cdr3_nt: TGTGCCAGCAGTTTTGGGGGTTCCACAGATACGCAGTATTTT
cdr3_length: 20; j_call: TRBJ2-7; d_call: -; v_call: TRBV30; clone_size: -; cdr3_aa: CAWSVSGKAGILGSPYEQYF; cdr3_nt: TGTGCCTGGAGTGTTTCTGGAAAGGCAGGGATCCTCGGTTCTCCGTACGAGCAGTACTTC
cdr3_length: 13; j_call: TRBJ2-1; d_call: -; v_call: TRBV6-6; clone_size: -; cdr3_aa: CASTVSSYNEQFF; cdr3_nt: TGTGCCAGCACCGTGAGCTCCTACAATGAGCAGTTCTTC
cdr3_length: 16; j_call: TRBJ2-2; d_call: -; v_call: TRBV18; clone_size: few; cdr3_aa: CASSPSKGGGTGELFF; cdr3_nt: TGTGCCAGCTCACCGTCAAAGGGAGGTGGCACCGGGGAGCTGTTTTTT
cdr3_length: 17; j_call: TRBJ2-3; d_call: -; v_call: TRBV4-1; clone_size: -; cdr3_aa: CASSQADSRDLTDTQYF; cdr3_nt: TGCGCCAGCAGCCAAGCCGACTCCCGGGACCTCACAGATACGCAGTATTTT
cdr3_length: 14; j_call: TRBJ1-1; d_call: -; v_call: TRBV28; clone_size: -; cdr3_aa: CASSLPGLGTEAFF; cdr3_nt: TGTGCCAGCAGTTTACCAGGGTTGGGCACTGAAGCTTTCTTT
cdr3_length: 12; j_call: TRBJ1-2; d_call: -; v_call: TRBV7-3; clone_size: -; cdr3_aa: CASSDGSYGYTF; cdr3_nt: TGTGCCAGCAGCGACGGGAGCTATGGCTACACCTTC
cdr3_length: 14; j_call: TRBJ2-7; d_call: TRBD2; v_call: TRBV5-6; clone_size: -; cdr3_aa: CASSGTSGLAEQYF; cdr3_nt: TGTGCCAGCAGCGGGACTAGCGGTCTGGCCGAGCAGTACTTC
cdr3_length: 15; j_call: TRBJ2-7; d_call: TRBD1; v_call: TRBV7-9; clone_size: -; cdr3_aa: CASSPPVTGLYEQYF; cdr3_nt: TGTGCCAGCAGCCCACCCGTGACAGGGCTCTACGAGCAGTACTTC
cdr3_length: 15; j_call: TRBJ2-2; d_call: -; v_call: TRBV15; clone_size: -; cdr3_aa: CATSRERTGAGELFF; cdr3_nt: TGTGCCACCAGCAGAGAGCGGACCGGCGCCGGGGAGCTGTTTTTT
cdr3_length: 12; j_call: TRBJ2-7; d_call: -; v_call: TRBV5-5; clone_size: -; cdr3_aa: CASSWDGGEQYF; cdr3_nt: TGTGCCAGCAGCTGGGACGGGGGCGAGCAGTACTTC
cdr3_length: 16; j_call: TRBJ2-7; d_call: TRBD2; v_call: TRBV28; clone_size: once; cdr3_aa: CASRRTVAGVFYEQYF; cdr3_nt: TGTGCCAGCAGGAGAACGGTAGCGGGAGTATTTTACGAGCAGTACTTC
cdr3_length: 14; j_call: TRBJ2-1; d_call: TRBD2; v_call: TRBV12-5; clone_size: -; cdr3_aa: CASGLAGGHNEQFF; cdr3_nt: TGTGCTAGTGGTTTAGCGGGAGGTCACAATGAGCAGTTCTTC
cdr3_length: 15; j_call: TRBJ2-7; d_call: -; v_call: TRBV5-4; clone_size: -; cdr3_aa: CASSPDRDRVYEQYF; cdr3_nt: TGTGCCAGCAGCCCAGATCGGGATAGGGTCTACGAGCAGTACTTC
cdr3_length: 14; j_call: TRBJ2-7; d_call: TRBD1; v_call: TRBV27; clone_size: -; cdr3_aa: CASTRTGGVYEQYF; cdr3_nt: TGTGCCAGCACTCGGACAGGGGGGGTCTACGAGCAGTACTTC
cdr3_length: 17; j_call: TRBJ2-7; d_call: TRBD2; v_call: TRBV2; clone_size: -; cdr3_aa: CASSGTLAGESSYEQYF; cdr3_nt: TGTGCCAGCAGTGGGACCTTAGCGGGAGAGAGCTCCTACGAGCAGTACTTC
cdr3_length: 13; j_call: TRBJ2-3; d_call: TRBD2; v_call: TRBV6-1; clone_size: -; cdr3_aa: CASTLAGEDTQYF; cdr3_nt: TGTGCCAGCACGCTAGCGGGAGAGGATACGCAGTATTTT
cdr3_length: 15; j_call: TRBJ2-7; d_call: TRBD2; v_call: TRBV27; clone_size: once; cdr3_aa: CASSHGGGSSYEQYF; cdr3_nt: TGTGCCAGCAGCCATGGGGGGGGAAGCTCCTACGAGCAGTACTTC
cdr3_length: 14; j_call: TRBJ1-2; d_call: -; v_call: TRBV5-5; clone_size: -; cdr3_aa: CASSLGNHGDGYTF; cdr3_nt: TGTGCCAGCAGCTTGGGGAATCACGGGGATGGCTACACCTTC
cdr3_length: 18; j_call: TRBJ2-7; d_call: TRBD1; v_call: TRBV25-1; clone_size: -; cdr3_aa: CASSKQSPLGTGALEQYF; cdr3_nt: TGTGCCAGCAGTAAACAGAGCCCGTTAGGGACAGGGGCCCTGGAGCAGTACTTC
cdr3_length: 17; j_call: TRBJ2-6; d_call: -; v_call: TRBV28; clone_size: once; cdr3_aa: CASSFGVPYSGANVLTF; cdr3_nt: TGTGCCAGCAGTTTTGGGGTTCCCTACTCTGGGGCCAACGTCCTGACTTTC
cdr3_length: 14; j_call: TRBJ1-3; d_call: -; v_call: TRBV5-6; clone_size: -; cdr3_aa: CASRRDRSGNTIYF; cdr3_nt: TGTGCCAGCAGACGCGACAGGTCTGGAAACACCATATATTTT